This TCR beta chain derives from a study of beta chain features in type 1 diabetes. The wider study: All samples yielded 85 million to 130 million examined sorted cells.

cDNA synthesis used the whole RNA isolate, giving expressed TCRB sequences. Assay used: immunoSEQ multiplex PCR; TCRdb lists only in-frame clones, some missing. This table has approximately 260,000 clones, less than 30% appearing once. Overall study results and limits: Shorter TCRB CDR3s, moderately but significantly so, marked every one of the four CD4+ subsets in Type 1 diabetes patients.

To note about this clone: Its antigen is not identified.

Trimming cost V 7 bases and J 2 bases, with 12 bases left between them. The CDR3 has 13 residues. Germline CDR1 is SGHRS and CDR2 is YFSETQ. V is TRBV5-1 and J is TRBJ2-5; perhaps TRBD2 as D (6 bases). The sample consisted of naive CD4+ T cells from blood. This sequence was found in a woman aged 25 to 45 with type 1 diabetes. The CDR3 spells CASRLVGQETQYF. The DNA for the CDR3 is TGCGCCAGCCGACTAGTTGGGCAAGAGACCCAGTACTTC. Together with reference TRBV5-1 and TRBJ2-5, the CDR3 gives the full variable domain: KAGVTQTPRYLIKTRGQQVTLSCSPISGHRSVSWYQQTPGQGLQFLFEYFSETQRNKGNFPGRFSGRQFSNSRSEMNVSTLELGDSALYLCASRLVGQETQYFGPGTRLLVL.